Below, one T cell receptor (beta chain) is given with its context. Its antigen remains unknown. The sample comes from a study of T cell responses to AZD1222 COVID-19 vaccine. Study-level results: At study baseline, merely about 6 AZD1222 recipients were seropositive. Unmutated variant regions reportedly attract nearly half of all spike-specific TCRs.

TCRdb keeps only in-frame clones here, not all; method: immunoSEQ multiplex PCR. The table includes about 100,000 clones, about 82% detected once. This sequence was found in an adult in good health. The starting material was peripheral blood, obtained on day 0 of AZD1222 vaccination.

Here the CDR3 DNA reads TGTGCCAGCAGCCAACCACAGGGCAAAGGGGACCCTGAAGCTTTCTTT. Its translation is CASSQPQGKGDPEAFF. The chain carries TRBV3-1 (or the pseudogene TRBV3-2) and TRBJ1-1; D might be TRBD1 (6 bases). The CDR3 runs to 16 residues. Germline CDR1 LGHDT, CDR2 YNNKEL (reference sequence). Trimming stripped 2 bases from V and 6 bases from J, with 19 bases between.